This TCR beta chain is drawn from a study of cytomegalovirus exposure and HLA in healthy donors. Study-level background: In an early release, HLA-typed donors contributed tens of millions of unique TCR sequences. Whole-study results and caveats: Rarity characterized most TCR sequences, yet some public TCRs appeared in many donors. Several of the most significant clusters were apparently associated with common viral pathogens in a later analysis. Analyzed later, most CMV-associated TCR beta chains appeared HLA-restricted.

As to this clone: Its antigen is currently unknown.

The CDR3 is 12 amino acids. Germline V gene lookup returns CDR1 SGHRS and CDR2 YFSETQ. The V gene lost 2 bases and the J gene lost 6 bases, with 6 bases spanning the gap. Amplification used 60 Vbeta primers and 13 Jbeta primers. The assay was immunoSEQ multiplex PCR, and TCRdb's table has in-frame clones only and misses some. The sample has 200,000 or so clones, approximately 82% seen once; the top ten hold around 2.1%. The chain combines TRBV5-1 with TRBJ2-1; D not resolved. The sequence was collected from a young woman in good health and CMV-seropositive. Sequencing was carried out using PBMCs. The DNA of the CDR3 is TGCGCCAGCAGCTTCCCGGGCAATGAGCAGTTCTTC. It encodes CASSFPGNEQFF.